This T cell receptor (beta chain) was sequenced during a study of OX40 agonist ivuxolimab in advanced cancers. Profiling relied on immunoSEQ multiplex PCR, and the TCRdb table lists in-frame clones only, not all of them. In the table there are 70,000 to 95,000 clones, 65% to 85% of which are singletons. V was clipped by 3 bases and J by 3 bases, with 12 bases between them. The CDR3 length is 14 residues. The germline V gene has CDR1 SGHAT and CDR2 FQNNGV. With respect to this clone: As yet, its antigen is unknown.

Study-level points and caveats: At 0.1 to 3.0 mg/kg, CD4+ and CD8+ blood T cells expanded clonally by week 6.

This TCR derives from an adult with an advanced solid tumor such as melanoma, head and neck, liver or kidney cancer. Specimen: CD4+ or CD8+ T cells sorted from blood, collected in a trial of the OX40 agonist ivuxolimab. This chain joins TRBV11-2 and TRBJ2-7; no reliable D call. The CDR3 DNA is TGTGCCAGCAGCTTGAGACCCCAACACTACGAGCAGTACTTC. As protein: CASSLRPQHYEQYF.